This T cell receptor beta chain stems from a study of T cell responses to AZD1222 COVID-19 vaccine. The CDR3 spans 16 residues. Trimming removed 4 bases from V and 5 bases from J, with 20 bases in between. Germline CDR1 reads LGHNA; CDR2 reads YNFKEQ. This table comes from immunoSEQ multiplex PCR, and its TCRdb copy is limited to in-frame clones, with some not included. There are 150,000 to 200,000 clones in the sample; around 88% occur only once, and approximately 10% lies in the top ten. The sequences come from peripheral blood, collected 28 days after the second AZD1222 dose. The V and J genes are TRBV4-2 and TRBJ2-5; a weak D match, TRBD2 (7 bases). This sequence originates from an adult who received the AZD1222 COVID-19 vaccine. This CDR3 reads CASSLDGGGNGETQYF. DNA for the CDR3: TGTGCCAGCAGCCTGGATGGCGGGGGCAACGGGGAGACCCAGTACTTC.